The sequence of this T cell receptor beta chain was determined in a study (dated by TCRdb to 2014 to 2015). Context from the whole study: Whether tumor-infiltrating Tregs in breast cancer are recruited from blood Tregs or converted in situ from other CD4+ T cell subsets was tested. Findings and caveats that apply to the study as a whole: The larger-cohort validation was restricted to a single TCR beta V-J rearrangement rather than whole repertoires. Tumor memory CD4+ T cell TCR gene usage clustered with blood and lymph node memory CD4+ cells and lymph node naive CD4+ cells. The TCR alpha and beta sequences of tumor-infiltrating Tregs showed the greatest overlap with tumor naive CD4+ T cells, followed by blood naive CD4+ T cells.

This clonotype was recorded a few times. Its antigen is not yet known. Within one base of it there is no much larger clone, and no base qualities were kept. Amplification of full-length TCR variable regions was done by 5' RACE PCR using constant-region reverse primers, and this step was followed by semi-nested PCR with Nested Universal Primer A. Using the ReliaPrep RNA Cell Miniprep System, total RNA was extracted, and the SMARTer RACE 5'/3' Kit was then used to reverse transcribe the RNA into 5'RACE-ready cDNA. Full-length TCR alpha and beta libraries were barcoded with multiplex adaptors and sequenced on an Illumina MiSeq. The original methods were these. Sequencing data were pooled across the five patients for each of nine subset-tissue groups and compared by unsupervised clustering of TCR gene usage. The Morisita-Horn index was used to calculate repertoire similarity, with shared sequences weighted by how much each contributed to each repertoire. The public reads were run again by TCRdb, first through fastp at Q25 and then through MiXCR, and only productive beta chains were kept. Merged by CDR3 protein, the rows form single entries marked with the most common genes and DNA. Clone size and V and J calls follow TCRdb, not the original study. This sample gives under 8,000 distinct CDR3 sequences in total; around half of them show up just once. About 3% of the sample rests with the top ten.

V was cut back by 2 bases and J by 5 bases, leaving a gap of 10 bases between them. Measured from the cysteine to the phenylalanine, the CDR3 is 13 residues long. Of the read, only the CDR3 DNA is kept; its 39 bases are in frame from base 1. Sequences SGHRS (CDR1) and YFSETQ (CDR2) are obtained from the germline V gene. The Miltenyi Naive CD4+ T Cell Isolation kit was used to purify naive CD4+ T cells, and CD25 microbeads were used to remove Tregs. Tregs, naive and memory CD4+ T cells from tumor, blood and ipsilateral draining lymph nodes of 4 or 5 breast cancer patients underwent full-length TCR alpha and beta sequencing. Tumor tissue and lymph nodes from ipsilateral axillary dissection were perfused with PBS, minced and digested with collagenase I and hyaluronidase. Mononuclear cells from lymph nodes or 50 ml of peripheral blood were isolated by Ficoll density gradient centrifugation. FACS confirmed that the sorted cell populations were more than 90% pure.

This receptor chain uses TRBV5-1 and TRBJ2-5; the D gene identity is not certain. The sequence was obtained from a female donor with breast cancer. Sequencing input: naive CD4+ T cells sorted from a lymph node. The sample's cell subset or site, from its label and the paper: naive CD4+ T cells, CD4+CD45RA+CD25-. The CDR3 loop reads CASSFAPSETQYF. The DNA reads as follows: TGCGCCAGCAGCTTTGCCCCCAGCGAGACCCAGTACTTC.